A single sample gave rise to the 7 T cell receptor beta chains below, sequenced in a study of CD8+ T cells in alopecia areata. The treatment was: oral pan-JAK inhibitor, 5-10 mg twice daily. Reverse transcribed after extraction, RNA yielded cDNA as the sequencing template. TCRdb's table, derived via immunoSEQ multiplex PCR, lists solely in-frame clones and lacks some. The sample carries hundreds of thousands of clones, about 62% recorded once. This specimen consisted of CD4+ T cells sorted from blood, obtained at week 24, from a patient treated with tofacitinib. The receptors shown here come from a human donor with alopecia areata.

The chain links TRBV5-1 to TRBJ2-5; 9 bases agree with TRBD1. J lost 0 bases, V lost 4 bases, and 4 bases had no gene match. Germline CDR1 and CDR2: SGHRS and YFSETQ. There are 15 residues in the CDR3. CDR3 region: CASSLGQGNQETQYF. The CDR3, as DNA: TGCGCCAGCAGCCTGGGACAGGGTAACCAAGAGACCCAGTACTTC.

The chain recombines TRBV5-1 with TRBJ2-7, with no clear D. V dropped 1 base and J dropped 6 bases, with 5 bases sitting between them. Germline V gene data show CDR1 as SGHRS and CDR2 as YFSETQ. The CDR3 has 11 amino acids. The CDR3 protein is CASSLLGEQYF. The CDR3 nucleotides are TGCGCCAGCAGCTTGCTCGGCGAGCAGTACTTC.

V usage is TRBV28 and J usage is TRBJ2-3, with 13 bases that match TRBD2. The junction had 7 bases not matched to a gene; V was cut back by 5 bases and J by 5 bases. The CDR3 loop spans 16 amino acids. Germline CDR1 is MDHEN and CDR2 is SYDVKM. CDR3: CASSPGTSGAQDTQYF. The CDR3, as DNA: TGTGCCAGCAGTCCCGGGACTAGCGGGGCCCAAGATACGCAGTATTTT.

This chain uses TRBV6-5 with TRBJ2-7, with 8 bases identical to TRBD1. The CDR3 has 14 amino acids. The germline V gene has CDR1 MNHEY and CDR2 SVGAGI. V shed 0 bases and J 2 bases; nucleotides not matched to a gene: 0. CDR3 in DNA: TGTGCCAGCAGTTACTCCAGGGGGCCCTACGAGCAGTACTTC. This gives the protein CASSYSRGPYEQYF.

The gene calls are TRBV2 and TRBJ1-5; D might be TRBD1 (6 bases). V was cut by 8 bases and J by 6 bases, with 14 bases left in between. This CDR3 is 13 amino acids long. Germline V gene sequence: CDR1 SNHLY, CDR2 FYNNEI. The CDR3 DNA reads as TGTGCCAGCTCTACAGGGCTGGCTCAGCCCCAGCATTTT. Residues: CASSTGLAQPQHF.

This clone turned up a few times. The chain combines TRBV30 with TRBJ2-3, with 13 bases matching TRBD2. The CDR3 extends over 16 amino acids. Losses at the gene ends were 1 base for V and 4 bases for J; bases not matched to a gene: 5. CDR1 is GTSNPN and CDR2 is SVGIG in the germline V gene (reference sequence). CDR3 loop: CAWSALAGGRADTQYF. CDR3 in DNA: TGTGCCTGGAGTGCACTAGCGGGGGGGCGTGCAGATACGCAGTATTTT.

This clone turned up a few times. CDR3 sequence reads: CASSLRDGLWNTIYF. As DNA, the CDR3 is TGTGCCAGCAGCCTAAGGGACGGCCTTTGGAACACCATATATTTT. This sequence joins TRBV13 and TRBJ1-3; the D gene is possibly TRBD1 (5 bases). Trimming pared 5 bases from V and 7 bases from J, leaving 18 bases between. The CDR3 sequence is 15 residues long. The germline V gene encodes CDR1 PRHDT and CDR2 FYEKMQ (reference sequence).